The clone carrying this TCR beta chain was seen only once. This sample is drawn from a study of T cell responses to AZD1222 COVID-19 vaccine. The germline V and J ends were trimmed by 5 bases and 6 bases, with 7 bases remaining between them. The CDR3 extends over 11 amino acids. CDR1 is MNHEY, CDR2 SVGEGT, per germline. Using immunoSEQ multiplex PCR, the repertoire was profiled, and TCRdb retains in-frame clones only, with some absent. The profile shows approximately 120,000 clones, roughly 84% of them singletons. The V and J genes are TRBV6-2 or TRBV6-3 and TRBJ1-2; D call uncertain. This clonotype originated in an adult in good health. Sequences were derived from peripheral blood, sampled on day 0 of AZD1222 vaccination. CDR3 residues: CASSNGDGYTF. The CDR3 bases are TGTGCCAGCAGTAACGGGGATGGCTACACCTTC.